Following are 21 T cell receptor beta chains from one sample sequenced in a study of blood T cell repertoires in COVID-19. Using immunoSEQ multiplex PCR, the repertoire was profiled, and TCRdb retains in-frame clones only, with some absent. The repertoire includes around 47,000 clones, approximately 86% of them detected once, and about a quarter sits in the top ten. Sample: peripheral blood. Every receptor here comes from a woman aged 80 or over in a cohort sampled during active or convalescent COVID-19.

V and J are TRBV19 and TRBJ1-2; 7 bases agree with TRBD1. The CDR3 contains 12 residues. Trimming at V came to 8 bases and at J to 3 bases, leaving 3 bases not matched to a gene. The V gene's germline CDR1 is LNHDA and CDR2 SQIVND (reference sequence). The CDR3 DNA is TGTGCCAGTCGGGACAGCGACTATGGCTACACCTTC. Protein: CASRDSDYGYTF.

The rearrangement joins TRBV6-5 to TRBJ1-2; 11 positions agree with TRBD1. The V gene end was trimmed by 4 bases and the J gene end by 4 bases; junction bases not matched to a gene: 5. The CDR3 is made up of 15 amino acids. Germline V gives CDR1 MNHEY, CDR2 SVGAGI. CDR3 bases: TGTGCCAGCAGTTGGACAGGGGGCGGCGGCTATGGCTACACCTTC. Protein product: CASSWTGGGGYGYTF.

V usage is TRBV10-3 and J usage is TRBJ1-2, with TRBD1 matching 7 bases. Germline-derived CDR1 and CDR2 are ENHRY and SYGVKD. The V and J ends lost 6 bases and 6 bases, in that order; junction bases with no gene match: 7. The length of the CDR3 is 13 residues. This CDR3 reads CAIRIGGSDGYTF. The CDR3 DNA follows: TGTGCCATCAGGATAGGGGGCTCGGATGGCTACACCTTC.

J is TRBJ2-4 and V is TRBV4-3, with 10 positions matching TRBD2. Germline V gene sequence: CDR1 LGHNA, CDR2 YSLEER. CDR3 length equals 17 residues. V was pared by 0 bases and J by 4 bases, with 6 bases of the junction left unmatched. This chain's CDR3 is CASSQDRTSGYKNIQYF. In nucleotides, the CDR3 is TGCGCCAGCAGCCAAGATAGGACTAGCGGATATAAAAACATTCAGTACTTC.

The J gene is TRBJ2-7, the V gene TRBV7-2, with 7 bases that match TRBD2. With 0 bases clipped from V and 6 bases from J, the junction kept 14 bases outside the gene matches. This CDR3 is built from 17 residues. CDR1 is SGHTA and CDR2 is FQGNSA in the germline V gene. In DNA form, the CDR3 reads TGTGCCAGCAGCTTAGCCCGATTCGGGGCGGGGGACGGCGAGCAGTACTTC. As protein: CASSLARFGAGDGEQYF. Based on the CDR3 plus reference TRBV7-2 and TRBJ2-7, the full variable domain is GAGVSQSPSNKVTEKGKDVELRCDPISGHTALYWYRQSLGQGLEFLIYFQGNSAPDKSGLPSDRFSAERTGGSVSTLTIQRTQQEDSAVYLCASSLARFGAGDGEQYFGPGTRLTVT.

This clone was seen more than once but under ten times. The chain combines TRBV6-6 with TRBJ2-6; TRBD2 might be the D (5 bases). V was cut by 6 bases and J by 2 bases, with 11 bases left in between. The germline gives CDR1 MNHNY, CDR2 SVGAGI (reference sequence). CDR3 size: 15 residues. CDR3 region: CASSSIGAGANVLTF. The CDR3 region has the DNA TGTGCCAGCAGCTCCATCGGGGCTGGGGCCAACGTCCTGACTTTC.

This clone came up once. The V call is TRBV7-2, the J call TRBJ1-6; tentatively, D is TRBD1 (6 bases). The CDR3 is 14 residues long. Germline V gene data show CDR1 as SGHTA and CDR2 as FQGNSA. V was clipped by 3 bases and J by 9 bases, with 12 bases between them. This chain's CDR3 is CASSFTGTPSPLHF. The CDR3, as DNA: TGTGCCAGCAGCTTCACAGGGACCCCTTCACCCCTCCACTTT.

The CDR3 sequence is CASSQVGAQGTDTQYF. CDR3 sequence (DNA): TGCGCCAGCAGCCAAGTGGGCGCCCAGGGAACAGATACGCAGTATTTT. The genes are TRBV4-1 and TRBJ2-3; possible D gene TRBD1, 5 bases. Germline V gives CDR1 MGHRA, CDR2 YSYEKL. Between the trimmed V and J ends, which lost 1 base and 3 bases, there was a span of 14 bases. This CDR3 contains 16 residues.

The chain couples TRBV4-1 to TRBJ1-1; the match to TRBD1 covers 8 bases. The CDR3 length is 15 residues. J lost 4 bases, V lost 2 bases, and 6 bases had no gene match. In germline, CDR1 is MGHRA, CDR2 YSYEKL. This CDR3 is CASSQPGQGTTEAFF. The CDR3 bases are TGCGCCAGCAGCCAACCTGGACAGGGAACCACTGAAGCTTTCTTT.

This clone is categorized as large (0.1 to 1%). The rearrangement links TRBV27 to TRBJ2-7; perhaps TRBD1 as D (5 bases). Looked up from germline, CDR1 is MNHEY and CDR2 is SMNVEV (reference sequence). V lost 5 bases and J 7 bases, leaving 15 bases between the germline ends. This CDR3 contains 13 residues. The CDR3 reads CASSPTVAGEQYF. DNA of the CDR3: TGTGCCAGCAGTCCCACAGTGGCAGGGGAGCAGTACTTC.

The chain employs TRBV5-1 and TRBJ1-4; 7 nucleotides match TRBD1. Germline V gene data show CDR1 as SGHRS and CDR2 as YFSETQ. The CDR3 totals 16 residues. Germline trimming cut 0 bases from V and 7 bases from J; bases unmatched to any gene: 9. The CDR3, as DNA: TGCGCCAGCAGCTTGGCCGACAGGGCTTTAGGTGAAAAACTGTTTTTT. This translates into CASSLADRALGEKLFF.

In this sample, this clone turned up once. This chain links TRBV6-5 with TRBJ1-6; D gene ambiguous. The germline V and J ends were trimmed by 6 bases and 10 bases, with 16 bases remaining between them. The CDR3 is made up of 14 amino acids. Germline V gene lookup returns CDR1 MNHEY and CDR2 SVGAGI. The CDR3, as DNA: TGTGCCAGCAGCCATCCCGAGCCGAGCTCACCCCTCCACTTT. Protein sequence: CASSHPEPSSPLHF.

The chain couples TRBV11-2 to TRBJ2-3; 10 bases are shared with TRBD2. Unmatched junction bases numbered 25, after V lost 5 bases and J lost 11 bases. This CDR3 is 19 amino acids long. From germline, CDR1 is SGHAT and CDR2 FQNNGV. CDR3 in amino acids: CASSPLAGRGASQWIVQYF. The CDR3, as DNA: TGTGCCAGCAGCCCACTAGCGGGAAGGGGGGCCTCACAGTGGATTGTGCAGTATTTT.

The chain joins TRBV7-9 to TRBJ1-1; no definite D call. CDR3 size: 14 residues. Per the germline V gene, CDR1 is SEHNR and CDR2 is FQNEAQ (reference sequence). The V end lost 5 bases, the J end lost 0 bases, and 10 bases lay between the germline ends. The CDR3 DNA sequence: TGTGCCAGCAGCCCCGCGGGCGTGAACACTGAAGCTTTCTTT. Translation: CASSPAGVNTEAFF.

The chain combines TRBV7-2 with TRBJ2-7, with 11 bases that match TRBD2. CDR1 is SGHTA and CDR2 is FQGNSA in the germline V gene. V trimming: 5 bases; J trimming: 2 bases; junction bases outside the gene matches: 2. There are 14 residues in the CDR3. The CDR3 spells CASSLSGGAYEQYF. The CDR3, as DNA: TGTGCCAGCAGCCTTAGCGGGGGGGCCTACGAGCAGTACTTC.

This chain links TRBV4-1 with TRBJ2-2; D is perhaps TRBD1 (5 bases). From germline, CDR1 is MGHRA and CDR2 YSYEKL. CDR3 length: 15 amino acids. V lost 3 bases to trimming and J lost 1 base, with 9 bases between them. CDR3 residues: CASSQTQGNTGELFF. Here the CDR3 DNA reads TGCGCCAGCAGCCAGACTCAGGGGAACACCGGGGAGCTGTTTTTT.

The V call is TRBV13, the J call TRBJ2-1; the match to TRBD1 covers 10 bases. V dropped 8 bases and J dropped 9; count of bases not matched to a gene: 7. This CDR3 is 13 amino acids long. Germline lookup yields CDR1 PRHDT and CDR2 FYEKMQ (reference sequence). The CDR3 DNA follows: TGTGCCAGCGGCAGACAGGGGGCTGGTGAGCAGTTCTTC. Translated: CASGRQGAGEQFF. Variable domain in full (rest from reference TRBV13 and TRBJ2-1): AAGVIQSPRHLIKEKRETATLKCYPIPRHDTVYWYQQGPGQDPQFLISFYEKMQSDKGSIPDRFSAQQFSDYHSELNMSSLELGDSALYFCASGRQGAGEQFFGPGTRLTVL.

This chain uses TRBV5-1 with TRBJ1-1, with 9 bases lining up with TRBD1. V gave up 4 bases and J gave up 5 bases; unmatched junction bases: 9. The CDR3 sequence is 15 residues long. Germline CDR1 reads SGHRS; CDR2 reads YFSETQ. CDR3 DNA sequence: TGCGCCAGCAGCCCACCGACAGGGGGGCGAACTGAAGCTTTCTTT. This gives the protein CASSPPTGGRTEAFF.

The rearrangement uses TRBV9 and TRBJ1-1; 9 bases map to TRBD1. The germline CDR1 and CDR2 sequences are SGDLS and YYNGEE. CDR3 size: 14 residues. V was pared by 7 bases and J by 4 bases, with 8 bases of the junction left unmatched. The CDR3 nucleotides read TGTGCCAGCTCCCCGACAGGGGGGAGCACTGAAGCTTTCTTT. Protein product: CASSPTGGSTEAFF.

This clone was seen a few times. The rearrangement uses TRBV7-6 and TRBJ2-1, with TRBD1 matching 7 bases. The CDR3 is 20 residues long. Germline trimming cut 2 bases from V and 10 bases from J; bases unmatched to any gene: 26. In germline, CDR1 is SGHVS, CDR2 FNYEAQ. CDR3 nucleotides: TGTGCCAGCAGCTTACACCTCTCACTGCTCCGGGACAGTGATGGGTACGAGCAGTTCTTC. It specifies CASSLHLSLLRDSDGYEQFF.

The gene calls are TRBV10-2 and TRBJ2-5; D ambiguous. This CDR3 is built from 16 residues. The V gene lost 2 bases and the J gene lost 5 bases, with 18 bases spanning the gap. Germline V gene lookup returns CDR1 WSHSY and CDR2 SAAADI. As DNA, the CDR3 is TGCGCCAGCAGTGAGGCGGTCGGCCCTCGGCGGGAGACCCAGTACTTC. It encodes CASSEAVGPRRETQYF.